This T cell receptor beta chain was sequenced during a study of OX40 agonist ivuxolimab in advanced cancers. The overall study: Hepatocellular carcinoma, melanoma, renal cell or head and neck cancer affected the dose-escalation patients. Antecedent anti-PD-1, anti-PD-L1 or anti-CTLA-4 therapy was permissible, with approximately 44% having received some. Study-wide points: Part of the nonresponder group also had normalized T-cell clonal expansion that was low.

V was clipped by 4 bases and J by 1 base, with 8 bases between them. The CDR3 extends over 13 amino acids. Germline-derived CDR1 and CDR2 are SGHVS and FNYEAQ. Details on this clone: Its antigen is still unknown.

Some clones are missing from TCRdb's copy, which holds only in-frame ones; the method was immunoSEQ multiplex PCR. In the table there are tens of thousands of clones, around 73% of which are singletons. Samples were taken at baseline and on day 1 of cycles 4 and 7. The gene calls are TRBV7-6 and TRBJ2-7, with D possibly being TRBD1 or TRBD2 (5 bases each). The receptor was isolated from an adult with an advanced solid tumor such as melanoma, head and neck, liver or kidney cancer. The sample in question was CD4+ or CD8+ T cells sorted from blood, obtained in a trial of the OX40 agonist ivuxolimab. Here the CDR3 reads CASSWGSSYEQYF. DNA of the CDR3: TGTGCCAGCAGCTGGGGGTCTTCCTACGAGCAGTACTTC.